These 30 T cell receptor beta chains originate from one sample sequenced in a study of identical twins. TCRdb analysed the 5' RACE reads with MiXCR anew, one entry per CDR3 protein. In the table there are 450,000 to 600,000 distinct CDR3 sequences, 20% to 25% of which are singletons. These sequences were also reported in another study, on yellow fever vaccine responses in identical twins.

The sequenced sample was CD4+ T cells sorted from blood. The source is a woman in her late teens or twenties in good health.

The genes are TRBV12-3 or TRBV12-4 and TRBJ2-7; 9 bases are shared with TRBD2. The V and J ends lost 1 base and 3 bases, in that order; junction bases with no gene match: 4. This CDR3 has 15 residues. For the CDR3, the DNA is TGTGCCAGCAGTTTAGGCGGGAGGGCCCGCTACGAGCAGTACTTC. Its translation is CASSLGGRARYEQYF.

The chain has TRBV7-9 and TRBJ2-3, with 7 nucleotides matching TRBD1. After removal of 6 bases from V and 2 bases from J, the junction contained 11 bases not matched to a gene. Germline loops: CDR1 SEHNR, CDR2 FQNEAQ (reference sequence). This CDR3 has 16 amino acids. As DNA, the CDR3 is TGTGCCAGCAGTCTTTTGACCGGGACAGCCACAGATACGCAGTATTTT. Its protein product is CASSLLTGTATDTQYF.

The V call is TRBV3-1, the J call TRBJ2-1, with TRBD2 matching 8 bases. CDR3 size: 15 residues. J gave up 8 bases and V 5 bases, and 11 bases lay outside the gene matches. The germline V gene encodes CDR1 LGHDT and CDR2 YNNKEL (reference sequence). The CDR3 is CASSIGRAGGDEQFF. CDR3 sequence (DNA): TGTGCCAGCAGCATCGGGAGGGCCGGAGGGGATGAGCAGTTCTTC.

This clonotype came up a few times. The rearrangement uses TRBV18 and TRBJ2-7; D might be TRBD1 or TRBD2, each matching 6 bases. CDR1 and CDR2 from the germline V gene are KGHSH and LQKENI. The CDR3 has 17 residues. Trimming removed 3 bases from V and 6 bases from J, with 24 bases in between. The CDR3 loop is CASSPGMFGGGRVEQYF. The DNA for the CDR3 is TGTGCCAGCTCACCCGGTATGTTCGGAGGGGGAAGGGTCGAGCAGTACTTC.

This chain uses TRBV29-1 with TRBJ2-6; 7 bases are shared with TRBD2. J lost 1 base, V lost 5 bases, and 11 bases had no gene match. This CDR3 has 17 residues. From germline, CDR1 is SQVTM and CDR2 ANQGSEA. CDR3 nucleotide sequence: TGCAGCGTTTCTCTCGGGGGGACTATTTCTGGGGCCAACGTCCTGACTTTC. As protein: CSVSLGGTISGANVLTF.

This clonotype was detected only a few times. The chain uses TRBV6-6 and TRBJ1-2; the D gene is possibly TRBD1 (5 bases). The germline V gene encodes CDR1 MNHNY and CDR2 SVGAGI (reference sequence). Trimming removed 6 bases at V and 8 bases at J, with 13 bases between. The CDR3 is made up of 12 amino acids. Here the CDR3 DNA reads TGTGCCAGCAGCTCCGGGACCGAAGGCTACACCTTC. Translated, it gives CASSSGTEGYTF.

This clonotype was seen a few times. The CDR3: CSVRDSTYEQYF. The CDR3 bases are TGCAGCGTTCGGGACAGTACCTACGAGCAGTACTTC. V is TRBV29-1 and J is TRBJ2-7; 7 bases map to TRBD1. The germline gives CDR1 SQVTM, CDR2 ANQGSEA. The CDR3 contains 12 residues. The V segment lost 5 bases and the J segment 2 bases; nucleotides outside the gene matches: 3.

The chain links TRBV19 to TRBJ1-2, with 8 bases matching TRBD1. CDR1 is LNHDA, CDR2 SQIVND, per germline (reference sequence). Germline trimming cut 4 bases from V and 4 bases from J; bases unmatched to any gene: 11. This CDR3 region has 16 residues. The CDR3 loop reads CASSTVQGQGTYGYTF. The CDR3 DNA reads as TGTGCCAGTAGTACCGTCCAAGGACAGGGAACCTATGGCTACACCTTC.

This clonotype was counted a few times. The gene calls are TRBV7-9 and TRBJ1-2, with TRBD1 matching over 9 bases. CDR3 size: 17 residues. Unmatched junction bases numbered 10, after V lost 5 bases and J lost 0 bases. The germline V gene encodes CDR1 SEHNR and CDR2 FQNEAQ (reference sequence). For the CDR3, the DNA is TGTGCCAGCAGCCCTGGGACAGGGTATGGTTCTAACTATGGCTACACCTTC. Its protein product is CASSPGTGYGSNYGYTF. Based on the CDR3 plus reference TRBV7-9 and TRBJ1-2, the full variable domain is DTGVSQNPRHKITKRGQNVTFRCDPISEHNRLYWYRQTLGQGPEFLTYFQNEAQLEKSRLLSDRFSAERPKGSFSTLEIQRTEQGDSAMYLCASSPGTGYGSNYGYTFGSGTRLTVV.

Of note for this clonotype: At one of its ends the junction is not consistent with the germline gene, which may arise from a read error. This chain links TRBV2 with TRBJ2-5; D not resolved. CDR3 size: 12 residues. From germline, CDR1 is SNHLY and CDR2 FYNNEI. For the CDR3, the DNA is TGCGCCAGCAGAGATAACCAAGAGACCCAGTACTTC. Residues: CASRDNQETQYF.

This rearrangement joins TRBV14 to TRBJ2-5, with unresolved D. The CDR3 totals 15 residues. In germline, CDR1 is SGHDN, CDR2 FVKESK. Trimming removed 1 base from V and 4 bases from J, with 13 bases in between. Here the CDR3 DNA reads TGTGCCAGCAGCCAAGGAGGTGCAGGTAGAGAGACCCAGTACTTC. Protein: CASSQGGAGRETQYF.

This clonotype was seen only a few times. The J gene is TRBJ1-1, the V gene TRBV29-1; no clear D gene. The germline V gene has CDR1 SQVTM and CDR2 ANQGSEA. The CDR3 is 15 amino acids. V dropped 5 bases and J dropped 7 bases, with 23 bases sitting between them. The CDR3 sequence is CSVTQTAHKRVEAFF. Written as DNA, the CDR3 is TGCAGCGTTACCCAGACTGCCCATAAGAGAGTTGAAGCTTTCTTT.

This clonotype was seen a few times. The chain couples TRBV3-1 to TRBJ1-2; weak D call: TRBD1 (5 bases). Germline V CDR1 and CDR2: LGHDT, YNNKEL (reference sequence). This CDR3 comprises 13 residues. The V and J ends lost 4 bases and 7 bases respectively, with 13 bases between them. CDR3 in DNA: TGTGCCAGCAGCCTGGGGGGGGTCCGTGGCTACACCTTC. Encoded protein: CASSLGGVRGYTF.

The DNA for the CDR3 is TGTGCCACCAGCAGTGGCCGGGACAGGGGGAAAGATACGCAGTATTTT. Protein product: CATSSGRDRGKDTQYF. V and J are TRBV15 and TRBJ2-3, with 11 nucleotides matching TRBD1. This CDR3 comprises 16 residues. V lost 3 bases, J lost 5 bases, and 7 bases stayed unmatched. The germline V gene has CDR1 LNHNV and CDR2 YYDKDF (reference sequence).

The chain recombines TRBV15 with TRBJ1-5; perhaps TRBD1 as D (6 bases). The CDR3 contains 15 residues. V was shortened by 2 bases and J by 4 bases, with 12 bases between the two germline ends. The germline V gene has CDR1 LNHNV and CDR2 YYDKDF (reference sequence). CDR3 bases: TGTGCCACCAGCAGACGTTCAGGGGCTAATCAGCCCCAGCATTTT. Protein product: CATSRRSGANQPQHF. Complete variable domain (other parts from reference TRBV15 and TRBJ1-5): DAMVIQNPRYQVTQFGKPVTLSCSQTLNHNVMYWYQQKSSQAPKLLFHYYDKDFNNEADTPDNFQSRRPNTSFCFLDIRSPGLGDTAMYLCATSRRSGANQPQHFGDGTRLSIL.

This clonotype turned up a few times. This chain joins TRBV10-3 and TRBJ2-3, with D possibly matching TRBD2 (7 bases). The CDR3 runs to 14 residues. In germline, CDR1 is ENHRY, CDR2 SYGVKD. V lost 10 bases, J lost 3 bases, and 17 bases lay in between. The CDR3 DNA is TGTGCCACAAGTAACAAGGGGGGGACAGATACGCAGTATTTT. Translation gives CATSNKGGTDTQYF.

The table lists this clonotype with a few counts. CDR3 DNA: TGTGCCAGCAGCTTAGTTTCAGGGCCCCACTATGGCTACACCTTC. Residues: CASSLVSGPHYGYTF. The chain combines TRBV7-2 with TRBJ1-2, with D perhaps TRBD1 (5 bases). This CDR3 has 15 amino acids. The V gene lost 1 base and the J gene lost 3 bases, with 12 bases spanning the gap. CDR1 and CDR2 (germline): SGHTA, FQGNSA. Based on the CDR3 plus reference TRBV7-2 and TRBJ1-2, the full variable domain is GAGVSQSPSNKVTEKGKDVELRCDPISGHTALYWYRQSLGQGLEFLIYFQGNSAPDKSGLPSDRFSAERTGGSVSTLTIQRTQQEDSAVYLCASSLVSGPHYGYTFGSGTRLTVV.

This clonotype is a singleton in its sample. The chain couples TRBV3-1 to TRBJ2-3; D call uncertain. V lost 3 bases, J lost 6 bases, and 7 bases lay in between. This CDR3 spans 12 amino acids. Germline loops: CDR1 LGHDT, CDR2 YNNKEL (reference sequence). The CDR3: CASSHRADTQYF. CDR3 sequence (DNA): TGTGCCAGCAGCCATAGGGCGGATACGCAGTATTTT.

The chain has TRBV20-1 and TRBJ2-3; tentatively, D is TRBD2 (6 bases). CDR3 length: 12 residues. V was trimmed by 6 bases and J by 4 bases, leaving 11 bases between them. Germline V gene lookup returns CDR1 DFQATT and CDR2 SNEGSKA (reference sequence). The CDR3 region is CSAGREADTQYF. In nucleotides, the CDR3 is TGCAGTGCAGGCAGGGAGGCAGATACGCAGTATTTT.

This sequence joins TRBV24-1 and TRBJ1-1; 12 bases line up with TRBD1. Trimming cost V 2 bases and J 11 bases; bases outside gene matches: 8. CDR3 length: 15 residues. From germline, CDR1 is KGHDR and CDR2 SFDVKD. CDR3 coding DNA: TGTGCCACCAGTGATTCCGGGACAGGGGGCGTGGGGGCTTTCTTT. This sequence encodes CATSDSGTGGVGAFF.

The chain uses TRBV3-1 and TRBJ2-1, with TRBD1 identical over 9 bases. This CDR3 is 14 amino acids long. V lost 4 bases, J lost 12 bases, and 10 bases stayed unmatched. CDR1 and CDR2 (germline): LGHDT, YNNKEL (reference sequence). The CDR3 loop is CASSPGQGKGGQFF. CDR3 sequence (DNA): TGTGCCAGCAGCCCGGGACAGGGCAAAGGAGGGCAGTTCTTC.

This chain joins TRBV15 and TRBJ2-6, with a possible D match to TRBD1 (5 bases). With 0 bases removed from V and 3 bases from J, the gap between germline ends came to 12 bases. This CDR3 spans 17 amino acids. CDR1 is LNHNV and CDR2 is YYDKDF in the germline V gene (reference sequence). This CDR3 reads CATSRDNKGVGANVLTF. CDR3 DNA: TGTGCCACCAGCAGAGATAATAAAGGGGTTGGGGCCAACGTCCTGACTTTC. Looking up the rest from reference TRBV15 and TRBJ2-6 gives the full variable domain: DAMVIQNPRYQVTQFGKPVTLSCSQTLNHNVMYWYQQKSSQAPKLLFHYYDKDFNNEADTPDNFQSRRPNTSFCFLDIRSPGLGDTAMYLCATSRDNKGVGANVLTFGAGSRLTVL.

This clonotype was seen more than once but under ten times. The CDR3 sequence: CSVAAVAETDTQYF. CDR3 bases: TGCAGCGTTGCGGCGGTAGCGGAAACAGATACGCAGTATTTT. This chain uses TRBV29-1 with TRBJ2-3, with D maybe TRBD2 (6 bases). CDR1 and CDR2 (germline): SQVTM, ANQGSEA. This CDR3 contains 14 residues. Trimming took 4 bases from V and 3 from J, leaving 14 bases between them.

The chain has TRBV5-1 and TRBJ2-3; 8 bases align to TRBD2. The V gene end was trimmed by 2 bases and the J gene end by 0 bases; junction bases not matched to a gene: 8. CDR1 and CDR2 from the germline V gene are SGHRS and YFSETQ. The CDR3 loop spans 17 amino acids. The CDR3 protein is CASSLRGGGISTDTQYF. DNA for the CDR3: TGCGCCAGCAGCTTACGGGGCGGGGGGATCAGCACAGATACGCAGTATTTT.

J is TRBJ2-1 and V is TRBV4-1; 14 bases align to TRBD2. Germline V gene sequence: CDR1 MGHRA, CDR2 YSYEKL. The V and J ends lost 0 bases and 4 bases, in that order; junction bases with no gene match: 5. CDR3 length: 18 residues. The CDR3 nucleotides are TGCGCCAGCAGCCAAGAAGGGGGACTAGCGGGAGCATACAATGAGCAGTTCTTC. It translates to CASSQEGGLAGAYNEQFF.

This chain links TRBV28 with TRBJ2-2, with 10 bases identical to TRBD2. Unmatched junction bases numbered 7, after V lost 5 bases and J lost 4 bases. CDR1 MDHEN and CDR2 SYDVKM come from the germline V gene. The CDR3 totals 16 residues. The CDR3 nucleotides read TGTGCCAGCAGTGCACTAGCGGGAAAGGTCACCGGGGAGCTGTTTTTT. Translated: CASSALAGKVTGELFF.

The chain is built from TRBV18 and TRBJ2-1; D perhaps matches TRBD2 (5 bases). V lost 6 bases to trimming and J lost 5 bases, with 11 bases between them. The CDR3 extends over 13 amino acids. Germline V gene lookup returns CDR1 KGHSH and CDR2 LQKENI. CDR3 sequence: CASSGLSDNEQFF. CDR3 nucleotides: TGTGCCAGCTCTGGACTTTCCGACAATGAGCAGTTCTTC. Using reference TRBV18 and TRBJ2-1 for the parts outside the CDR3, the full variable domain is NAGVMQNPRHLVRRRGQEARLRCSPMKGHSHVYWYRQLPEEGLKFMVYLQKENIIDESGMPKERFSAEFPKEGPSILRIQQVVRGDSAAYFCASSGLSDNEQFFGPGTRLTVL.

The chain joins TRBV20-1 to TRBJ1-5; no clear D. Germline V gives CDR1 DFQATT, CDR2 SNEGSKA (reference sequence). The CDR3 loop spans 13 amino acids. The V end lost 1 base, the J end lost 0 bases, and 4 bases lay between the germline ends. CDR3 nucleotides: TGCAGTGCTAGAGTAGCTAGCAATCAGCCCCAGCATTTT. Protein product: CSARVASNQPQHF.

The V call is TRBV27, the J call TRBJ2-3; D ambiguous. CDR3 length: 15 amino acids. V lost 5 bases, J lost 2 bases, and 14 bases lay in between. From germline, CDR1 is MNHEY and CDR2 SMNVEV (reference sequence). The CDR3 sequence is CASSHPPGYTDTQYF. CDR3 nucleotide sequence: TGTGCCAGCAGTCACCCCCCGGGTTACACAGATACGCAGTATTTT.

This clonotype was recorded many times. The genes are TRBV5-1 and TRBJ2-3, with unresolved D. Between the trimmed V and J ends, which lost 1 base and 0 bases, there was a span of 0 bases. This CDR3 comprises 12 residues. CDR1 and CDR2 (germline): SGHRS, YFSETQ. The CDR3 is CASSLSTDTQYF. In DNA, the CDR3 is TGCGCCAGCAGCTTGAGCACAGATACGCAGTATTTT.